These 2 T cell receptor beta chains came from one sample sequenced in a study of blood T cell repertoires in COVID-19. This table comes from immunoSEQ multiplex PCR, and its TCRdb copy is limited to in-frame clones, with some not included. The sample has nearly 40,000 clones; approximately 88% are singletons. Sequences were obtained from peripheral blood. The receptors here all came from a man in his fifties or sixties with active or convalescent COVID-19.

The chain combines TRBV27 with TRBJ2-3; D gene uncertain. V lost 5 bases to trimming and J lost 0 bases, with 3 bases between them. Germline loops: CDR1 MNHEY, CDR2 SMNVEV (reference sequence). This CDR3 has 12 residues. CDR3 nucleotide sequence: TGTGCCAGCAGTCCGAGCACAGATACGCAGTATTTT. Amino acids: CASSPSTDTQYF.

This chain's CDR3 is CASSPYESGGNEKLFF. The CDR3 bases are TGCGCCAGCAGCCCCTATGAGTCGGGCGGGAATGAAAAACTGTTTTTT. The V gene is TRBV5-1, the J gene TRBJ1-4; D gene uncertain. Germline loops: CDR1 SGHRS, CDR2 YFSETQ. V lost 4 bases, J lost 5 bases, and 18 bases lay in between. The CDR3 is 16 residues long. The full variable domain, in which reference TRBV5-1 and TRBJ1-4 provide the parts outside the CDR3, is KAGVTQTPRYLIKTRGQQVTLSCSPISGHRSVSWYQQTPGQGLQFLFEYFSETQRNKGNFPGRFSGRQFSNSRSEMNVSTLELGDSALYLCASSPYESGGNEKLFFGSGTQLSVL.